This TCR beta chain was found in a study of tumor-infiltrating lymphocytes in oesophageal squamous cell carcinoma. TCRdb reanalysed the PCR reads using MiXCR and keeps one entry per CDR3 protein. The sample consists of 9,000 to 13,000 distinct CDR3 sequences, 59% of them appearing once. V shed 4 bases, J shed 11 bases, and the junction held 16 bases outside the gene matches. The germline gives CDR1 SGHVS, CDR2 FQNEAQ. The CDR3 runs to 16 residues. The source is a male donor with esophageal squamous cell carcinoma. The source material was esophageal tumor tissue. The chain is built from TRBV7-8 and TRBJ2-5; 10 positions match TRBD2. CDR3 nucleotides: TGTGCCAGCAGCTCGCAAACAGCGGGAGGGCCGGGGGAGCAGTACTTC. The encoded protein is CASSSQTAGGPGEQYF.